What follows are 21 T cell receptor beta chains derived from one specimen sequenced in a study of radiation and T cells in renal cell carcinoma. Time point given: blood 2 weeks post-SBRT. Treatment described: 15 Gy SBRT to primary tumor, nephrectomy 4 weeks later. Produced via immunoSEQ multiplex PCR; TCRdb's table is partial and in-frame only. The repertoire includes some 150,000 clones, about nine tenths of them detected once, and approximately 13% sits in the top ten. Specimen: blood, collected from a patient whose treatment included radiotherapy and nephrectomy. The receptors shown here come from a woman in her forties or fifties with renal cell carcinoma.

This clone was found a few times. The gene calls are TRBV6-1 and TRBJ1-1; 8 nucleotides agree with TRBD1. This CDR3 spans 10 amino acids. V gave up 8 bases and J gave up 10 bases; unmatched junction bases: 3. CDR1 and CDR2 from the germline V gene are MNHNS and SASEGT. The CDR3 bases are TGTGCCAGCGAGGACAGGGCAGCTTTCTTT. Protein product: CASEDRAAFF.

The sample holds a few counts of this clone. This rearrangement joins TRBV5-8 to TRBJ1-2; D possibly corresponds to TRBD1 (5 bases). Germline V gene sequence: CDR1 SGHTS, CDR2 YDEGEE. The CDR3 has 14 residues. The germline V and J ends were trimmed by 3 bases and 7 bases, with 16 bases remaining between them. The CDR3 protein is CASSYVQGSGGYTF. CDR3 nucleotide sequence: TGTGCCAGCAGCTACGTTCAGGGAAGTGGTGGCTACACCTTC. The variable domain in full, completed from reference TRBV5-8 and TRBJ1-2, reads EAGVTQSPTHLIKTRGQQATLRCSPISGHTSVYWYQQALGLGLQFLLWYDEGEERNRGNFPPRFSGRQFPNYSSELNVNALELEDSALYLCASSYVQGSGGYTFGSGTRLTVV.

The chain couples TRBV6-5 to TRBJ2-7; 9 bases agree with TRBD1. Germline CDR1 MNHEY, CDR2 SVGAGI. The CDR3 extends over 16 amino acids. Trimming cost V 2 bases and J 5 bases; bases outside gene matches: 10. Here the CDR3 reads CASSYVSGTGFHEQYF. The DNA for the CDR3 is TGTGCCAGCAGTTACGTCTCCGGGACAGGGTTCCACGAGCAGTACTTC.

This chain connects TRBV7-2 to TRBJ2-3; TRBD2 is a possible D gene (6 bases). Germline loops: CDR1 SGHTA, CDR2 FQGNSA. The CDR3 covers 14 residues. V lost 1 base and J 5 bases, leaving 10 bases between the germline ends. The CDR3 DNA reads TGTGCCAGCAGCTTAGTGGCGGGGCAAGATACGCAGTATTTT. Its translation: CASSLVAGQDTQYF.

The chain recombines TRBV5-4 with TRBJ2-7; TRBD1 might be the D (5 bases). The germline V gene encodes CDR1 SGHNT and CDR2 YYREEE (reference sequence). V lost 2 bases and J lost 5, with 8 bases in between. This CDR3 contains 12 residues. As DNA, the CDR3 is TGTGCCAGCAGCTTAGGGGCTAACGAGCAGTACTTC. Its translation is CASSLGANEQYF. Supplemented by reference TRBV5-4 and TRBJ2-7, the full variable domain reads ETGVTQSPTHLIKTRGQQVTLRCSSQSGHNTVSWYQQALGQGPQFIFQYYREEENGRGNFPPRFSGLQFPNYSSELNVNALELDDSALYLCASSLGANEQYFGPGTRLTVT.

The V gene is TRBV6-1, the J gene TRBJ2-7, with D unclear. V lost 8 bases, J lost 6 bases, and 8 bases lay in between. Germline lookup yields CDR1 MNHNS and CDR2 SASEGT. This CDR3 has 10 amino acids. CDR3 loop: CASSSIEQYF. As DNA, the CDR3 is TGTGCCAGCTCCTCCATCGAGCAGTACTTC.

The V and J genes are TRBV9 and TRBJ2-5; D is perhaps TRBD2 (6 bases). The CDR3 consists of 17 residues. V dropped 0 bases and J dropped 5 bases, with 20 bases sitting between them. Germline V gives CDR1 SGDLS, CDR2 YYNGEE. The CDR3 loop is CASSVAPTGRLKETQYF. CDR3 DNA: TGTGCCAGCAGCGTAGCTCCAACTGGGAGGTTGAAGGAGACCCAGTACTTC.

The chain recombines TRBV5-1 with TRBJ1-1; D not resolved. V was cut by 0 bases and J by 10 bases, with 13 bases left in between. Germline CDR1 SGHRS, CDR2 YFSETQ. The CDR3 length is 13 residues. CDR3 sequence (DNA): TGCGCCAGCAGCTTGGCCTATGTTTCGGTAGCTTTCTTT. Translated: CASSLAYVSVAFF.

The J gene is TRBJ2-7, the V gene TRBV13, with D possibly matching TRBD2 (5 bases). Germline CDR1 and CDR2: PRHDT and FYEKMQ (reference sequence). The CDR3 has 14 amino acids. V lost 3 bases and J 2 bases, leaving 11 bases between the germline ends. CDR3 nucleotide sequence: TGTGCCAGCAGCTTGCGTGACGGGGCCTACGAGCAGTACTTC. The encoded protein is CASSLRDGAYEQYF.

The chain uses TRBV6-1 and TRBJ1-1; D not resolved. The CDR3 is made up of 16 amino acids. V was trimmed by 0 bases and J by 3 bases, leaving 14 bases between them. Germline CDR1 and CDR2: MNHNS and SASEGT. The CDR3 nucleotides are TGTGCCAGCAGTGAAGCGCAGTTGGACCGCCACACTGAAGCTTTCTTT. Protein product: CASSEAQLDRHTEAFF.

The V call is TRBV19, the J call TRBJ2-3, with 7 positions matching TRBD1. The junction had 0 bases not matched to a gene; V was cut back by 3 bases and J by 0 bases. The V gene's germline CDR1 is LNHDA and CDR2 SQIVND (reference sequence). The CDR3 runs 14 residues. The CDR3 DNA sequence: TGTGCCAGTAGTATGGGACAGAGCACAGATACGCAGTATTTT. Its protein is CASSMGQSTDTQYF.

This clone was observed a few times. V and J are TRBV9 and TRBJ2-7; 7 positions match TRBD1. The CDR3 sequence is 16 residues long. CDR1 and CDR2 from the germline V gene are SGDLS and YYNGEE. Unmatched junction bases numbered 9, after V lost 3 bases and J lost 0 bases. CDR3 residues: CASSADDRDSSYEQYF. In DNA, the CDR3 is TGTGCCAGCAGCGCAGATGACCGGGACAGCTCCTACGAGCAGTACTTC.

This CDR3 is CASSLGQRRGYTF. The CDR3 nucleotides read TGTGCCAGCAGCTTAGGACAGAGGAGAGGCTACACCTTC. The chain uses TRBV7-2 and TRBJ1-2; tentative D call: TRBD1 (5 bases). The V and J ends lost 1 base and 8 bases respectively, with 11 bases between them. The CDR3 has 13 residues. Germline-derived CDR1 and CDR2 are SGHTA and FQGNSA.

The genes are TRBV20-1 and TRBJ2-1; TRBD2 might be the D (7 bases). Germline V gene data show CDR1 as DFQATT and CDR2 as SNEGSKA (reference sequence). This CDR3 is 11 amino acids long. V lost 3 bases and J lost 11, with 11 bases in between. The CDR3 bases are TGCAGTGCTAGTAGGGGGGGGCAGCAGTTCTTC. It yields the protein CSASRGGQQFF.

This clone was seen a single time. The rearrangement uses TRBV6-6 and TRBJ1-5; D is uncertain. This CDR3 is 15 amino acids long. Per the germline V gene, CDR1 is MNHNY and CDR2 is SVGAGI (reference sequence). The V and J ends lost 4 bases and 2 bases respectively, with 12 bases between them. CDR3 nucleotide sequence: TGTGCCAGCAGTTTATCGCCGGGTGGCAATCAGCCCCAGCATTTT. Protein product: CASSLSPGGNQPQHF.

The chain joins TRBV7-2 to TRBJ2-3; 9 nucleotides align to TRBD1. Germline loops: CDR1 SGHTA, CDR2 FQGNSA. Trimming removed 1 base from V and 0 bases from J; junction bases left unmatched: 5. The CDR3 has 17 amino acids. The CDR3 here is CASSLGGTGPSTDTQYF. DNA of the CDR3: TGTGCCAGCAGCTTAGGAGGGACAGGGCCTAGCACAGATACGCAGTATTTT.

V gene TRBV4-1 combines with J gene TRBJ2-3, with D unclear. The CDR3 spans 15 residues. The V end lost 5 bases, the J end lost 3 bases, and 15 bases lay between the germline ends. Per germline, CDR1 MGHRA and CDR2 YSYEKL. The CDR3 sequence: CASSRVGLKTDTQYF. The CDR3 DNA reads TGCGCCAGCAGCAGAGTGGGCCTTAAGACAGATACGCAGTATTTT.

This clone was seen only once. The V and J genes are TRBV10-3 and TRBJ1-2, with 7 bases matching TRBD1. The CDR3 extends over 13 amino acids. CDR1 and CDR2 from the germline V gene are ENHRY and SYGVKD. J lost 2 bases, V lost 8 bases, and 5 bases had no gene match. The CDR3 spells CAIWTTGNYGYTF. The CDR3 nucleotides are TGTGCCATCTGGACGACAGGGAACTATGGCTACACCTTC.

CDR3 protein: CASSIGTSYEQYF. DNA for the CDR3: TGTGCCAGTAGTATTGGGACTAGCTACGAGCAGTACTTC. The genes are TRBV19 and TRBJ2-7; 8 bases fit TRBD2. The CDR3 totals 13 residues. With V trimmed by 3 bases and J by 3 bases, 1 base remained unmatched. In germline, CDR1 is LNHDA, CDR2 SQIVND (reference sequence). The full variable domain, completed using reference TRBV19 and TRBJ2-7, is DGGITQSPKYLFRKEGQNVTLSCEQNLNHDAMYWYRQDPGQGLRLIYYSQIVNDFQKGDIAEGYSVSREKKESFPLTVTSAQKNPTAFYLCASSIGTSYEQYFGPGTRLTVT.

The chain links TRBV4-3 to TRBJ1-2; no definite D call. Deletions cut 1 base from V and 0 bases from J, with 9 bases between. The CDR3 consists of 15 residues. Germline V gene sequence: CDR1 LGHNA, CDR2 YSLEER. The CDR3, as DNA: TGCGCCAGCAGCCAAGGGTCAGGTACTAACTATGGCTACACCTTC. Encoded protein: CASSQGSGTNYGYTF.

V gene TRBV7-8 combines with J gene TRBJ2-7, with a weak D call TRBD2 (5 bases). The CDR3 extends over 11 amino acids. V lost 5 bases to trimming and J lost 13 bases, with 15 bases between them. CDR1 and CDR2 from the germline V gene are SGHVS and FQNEAQ. The DNA of the CDR3 is TGTGCCAGCAGCGGCGACTGGAGACTATACTTC. Protein sequence: CASSGDWRLYF. Variable domain in full (rest from reference TRBV7-8 and TRBJ2-7): GAGVSQSPRYKVAKRGQDVALRCDPISGHVSLFWYQQALGQGPEFLTYFQNEAQLDKSGLPSDRFFAERPEGSVSTLKIQRTQQEDSAVYLCASSGDWRLYFGPGTRLTVT.